A selection of T cell receptor beta chains follows, all from one sample in a study of shared clonotypes between healthy human individuals. Sequencing used immunoSEQ multiplex PCR; TCRdb keeps in-frame clones, though not all of them. This sample has about 1.1 million clones, with roughly 77% found just once. Specimen: memory CD4+ T cells from PBMCs. The source of these receptors is a young man in good health. Some clones in this sample may be carry-over from other donors' samples. The CDR3 runs from the conserved cysteine through the conserved F or W. Fields, in order: CDR3 protein, CDR3 DNA, clone size, J gene, D gene, V gene. A D gene is named only where the DNA matches it firmly. Clone size is not always given. Where it is, it says once, few, many or a class for expanded clones.

CASSQGGGQGREQYF | TGTGCCAGCAGCCAGGGCGGGGGACAGGGTCGCGAGCAGTACTTC | . | TRBJ2-7 | TRBD1 | TRBV4-2
CAISENRGDETQYF | TGTGCCATCAGTGAAAACAGGGGTGACGAGACCCAGTACTTC | few | TRBJ2-5 | TRBD1 | TRBV10-3
CASSSWGLADTLRYEQYF | TGTGCCAGCAGTTCCTGGGGCCTAGCGGATACGCTTCGGTACGAGCAGTACTTC | . | TRBJ2-7 | TRBD2 | TRBV28
CASSFRDSTDTQYF | TGTGCCAGCAGCTTCCGGGACTCCACAGATACGCAGTATTTT | once | TRBJ2-3 | . | TRBV9
CASSLGVGSGQPQHF | TGTGCCAGCAGCTTAGGGGTGGGGTCCGGTCAGCCCCAGCATTTT | few | TRBJ1-5 | . | TRBV7-8
CASSLVQGGETQYF | TGTGCCAGCAGCTTAGTCCAGGGGGGAGAGACCCAGTACTTC | . | TRBJ2-5 | . | TRBV7-2
CASSDGNQETQYF | TGTGCCAGCTCGGACGGTAACCAAGAGACCCAGTACTTC | . | TRBJ2-5 | . | TRBV18
CSVIQGVDQPQHF | TGCAGCGTGATACAGGGGGTAGATCAGCCCCAGCATTTT | . | TRBJ1-5 | TRBD1 | TRBV29-1
CAGQETQYF | TGTGCCGGCCAAGAGACCCAGTACTTC | . | TRBJ2-5 | . | TRBV5-3
CSVVRDSENGYTF | TGCAGCGTTGTCCGGGACAGTGAGAATGGCTACACCTTC | . | TRBJ1-2 | TRBD1 | TRBV29-1
CAKGTGSAGNTIYF | TGTGCCAAAGGAACAGGGTCGGCTGGAAACACCATATATTTT | . | TRBJ1-3 | . | TRBV7-9
CASSVRDRGLGGYTF | TGTGCCAGCAGTGTCCGGGACAGGGGTTTGGGTGGCTACACCTTC | . | TRBJ1-2 | TRBD1 | TRBV27
CASRGANYGYTF | TGTGCCTCACGGGGAGCTAACTATGGCTACACCTTC | . | TRBJ1-2 | . | TRBV2
CASSLLGQGGGAHEKLFF | TGTGCCAGCAGTCTGCTTGGACAGGGAGGGGGGGCGCATGAAAAACTGTTTTTT | . | TRBJ1-4 | TRBD1 | TRBV28
CASSKEWRGPLTYEQYF | TGTGCCAGCAGCAAAGAGTGGAGGGGCCCATTAACCTACGAGCAGTACTTC | . | TRBJ2-7 | . | TRBV21-1
CASSLAYTYNDEQYF | TGTGCCAGCAGCTTAGCCTATACCTATAACGACGAGCAGTACTTC | . | TRBJ2-7 | . | TRBV7-2
CASSANREDATFF | TGTGCCAGCAGCGCAAACAGGGAAGATGCGACTTTCTTT | . | TRBJ1-1 | . | TRBV9
CAISRTGNQPQHF | TGTGCCATCAGTCGGACAGGCAATCAGCCCCAGCATTTT | . | TRBJ1-5 | . | TRBV10-3
CASSIGQNTEAFF | TGTGCCAGTAGTATCGGACAGAACACTGAAGCTTTCTTT | few | TRBJ1-1 | . | TRBV19
CASSFRTSGRNTGELFF | TGTGCCAGCAGCTTCCGGACTAGCGGGAGGAACACCGGGGAGCTGTTTTTT | few | TRBJ2-2 | TRBD2 | TRBV7-2
CASSLGLITYNEQFF | TGTGCCAGCAGTTTAGGACTTATTACCTACAATGAGCAGTTCTTC | . | TRBJ2-1 | . | TRBV28
CASSQDPSGRGGGELFF | TGTGCCAGCAGCCAAGATCCTAGCGGGAGGGGTGGCGGGGAGCTGTTTTTT | . | TRBJ2-2 | TRBD2 | TRBV4-2
CAWKEGSGRAKYF | TGTGCCTGGAAGGAGGGTAGCGGGAGGGCCAAGTACTTC | . | TRBJ2-7 | TRBD2 | TRBV30
CASSSDRGTYEQYF | TGTGCCAGCAGCTCGGACAGGGGTACCTACGAGCAGTACTTC | . | TRBJ2-7 | TRBD1 | TRBV7-9
CASSLDGSSYNEQFF | TGTGCCAGCAGCTTGGATGGGAGCTCCTACAATGAGCAGTTCTTC | few | TRBJ2-1 | . | TRBV5-4
CASKGSGNTIYF | TGTGCCAGCAAAGGGTCTGGAAACACCATATATTTT | . | TRBJ1-3 | . | TRBV2
CASRPRDRPNYGYTF | TGTGCCAGCAGACCACGGGACAGGCCCAACTATGGCTACACCTTC | few | TRBJ1-2 | TRBD1 | TRBV28
CASSQEWSQGAYEQYF | TGTGCCAGCAGCCAAGAATGGAGCCAGGGGGCTTACGAGCAGTACTTC | few | TRBJ2-7 | TRBD1 | TRBV4-2
CASSDAGGPYNEQFF | TGTGCCAGCAGTGACGCGGGAGGGCCCTACAATGAGCAGTTCTTC | . | TRBJ2-1 | TRBD2 | TRBV6-4
CASSLVLAGPDTQYF | TGTGCCAGCAGCTTGGTACTAGCCGGCCCAGATACGCAGTATTTT | . | TRBJ2-3 | . | TRBV5-8
CASGVNTEAFF | TGTGCCAGTGGGGTAAACACTGAAGCTTTCTTT | few | TRBJ1-1 | . | TRBV19
CASGSGSVGYNEQFF | TGCGCCAGCGGTAGCGGGAGTGTTGGGTACAATGAGCAGTTCTTC | many | TRBJ2-1 | TRBD2 | TRBV5-1
CASSLTGHSNQPQHF | TGTGCCAGTAGTTTGACAGGGCATAGCAATCAGCCCCAGCATTTT | . | TRBJ1-5 | TRBD1 | TRBV19
CASSLVNRGEKLFF | TGCGCCAGCAGCTTGGTTAACCGAGGAGAAAAACTGTTTTTT | . | TRBJ1-4 | . | TRBV5-1
CASSPYRGRSNEQFF | TGTGCCAGCAGCCCTTACAGGGGGCGAAGCAATGAGCAGTTCTTC | . | TRBJ2-1 | TRBD1 | TRBV7-7
CASGSRGLYGYTF | TGTGCCAGCGGATCGAGGGGACTCTATGGCTACACCTTC | . | TRBJ1-2 | . | TRBV6-1
CASSPGLMRGKLFF | TGTGCCAGCAGTCCCGGATTAATGAGGGGAAAACTGTTTTTT | . | TRBJ1-4 | . | TRBV6-5
CASSPGRWSSYEQYF | TGTGCCAGCAGCCCCGGACGGTGGAGCTCCTACGAGCAGTACTTC | . | TRBJ2-7 | . | TRBV14
CASSPSQRLGGYTF | TGTGCCAGCTCACCGTCTCAGCGTTTAGGGGGCTACACCTTC | once | TRBJ1-2 | . | TRBV18
CASSNSGETQYF | TGCGCCAGCAGTAATTCGGGGGAGACCCAGTACTTC | . | TRBJ2-5 | . | TRBV10-1
CATSLGGGSERGETQYF | TGTGCCACCAGCCTAGGGGGCGGGAGTGAGAGAGGGGAGACCCAGTACTTC | . | TRBJ2-5 | . | TRBV15
CASREGGQGAVNTEAFF | TGTGCCAGCAGGGAGGGGGGACAGGGGGCCGTGAACACTGAAGCTTTCTTT | . | TRBJ1-1 | TRBD1 | TRBV28
CASSLGAGNEKLFF | TGCGCCAGCAGCCTGGGGGCGGGTAATGAAAAACTGTTTTTT | . | TRBJ1-4 | . | TRBV5-1
CASAPMGANTGELFF | TGTGCCAGCGCCCCGATGGGAGCGAACACCGGGGAGCTGTTTTTT | . | TRBJ2-2 | . | TRBV11-3
CASSLSSGRATASYEQYF | TGTGCCAGCAGTTTATCTTCGGGCAGGGCGACGGCTTCCTACGAGCAGTACTTC | . | TRBJ2-7 | . | TRBV27
CAWRPRGVAKNIQYF | TGTGCCTGGAGACCCCGGGGGGTTGCCAAAAACATTCAGTACTTC | . | TRBJ2-4 | TRBD2 | TRBV30
CASSVEANTNQPQHF | TGTGCCAGCAGCGTAGAGGCCAATACCAATCAGCCCCAGCATTTT | . | TRBJ1-5 | . | TRBV9
CSVDELAGGTGELFF | TGCAGCGTTGACGAACTAGCGGGAGGTACCGGGGAGCTGTTTTTT | few | TRBJ2-2 | TRBD2 | TRBV29-1